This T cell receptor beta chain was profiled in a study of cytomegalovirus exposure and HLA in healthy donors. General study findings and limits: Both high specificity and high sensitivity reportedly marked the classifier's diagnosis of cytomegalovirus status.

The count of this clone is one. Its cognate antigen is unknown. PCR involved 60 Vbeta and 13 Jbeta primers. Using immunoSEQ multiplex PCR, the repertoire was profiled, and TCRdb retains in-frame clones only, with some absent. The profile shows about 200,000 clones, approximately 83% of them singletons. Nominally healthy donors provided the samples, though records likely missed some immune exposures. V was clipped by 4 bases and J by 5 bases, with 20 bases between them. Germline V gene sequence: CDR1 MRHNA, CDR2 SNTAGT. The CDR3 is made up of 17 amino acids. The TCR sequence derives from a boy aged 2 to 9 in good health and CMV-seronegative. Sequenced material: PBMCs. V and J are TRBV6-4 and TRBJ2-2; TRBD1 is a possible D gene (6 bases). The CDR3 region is CASSANRASMGTGELFF. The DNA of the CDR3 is TGTGCCAGCAGTGCGAACAGGGCATCAATGGGGACCGGGGAGCTGTTTTTT.